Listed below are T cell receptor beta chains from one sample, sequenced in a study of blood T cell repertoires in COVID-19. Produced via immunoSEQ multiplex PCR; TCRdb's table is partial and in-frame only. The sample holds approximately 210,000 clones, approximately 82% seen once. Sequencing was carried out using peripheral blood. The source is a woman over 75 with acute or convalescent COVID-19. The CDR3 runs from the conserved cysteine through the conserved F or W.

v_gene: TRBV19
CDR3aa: CASSLPPRSTEAFF

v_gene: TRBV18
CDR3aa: CASSPQGASNQPQHF

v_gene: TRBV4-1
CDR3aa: CASSQELNGNYEQYF

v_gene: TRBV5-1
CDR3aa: CASSVSGTSDYEQYF

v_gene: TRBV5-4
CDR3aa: CASSLDAETYGYTF

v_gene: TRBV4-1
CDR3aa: CASSQVAGYGYTF

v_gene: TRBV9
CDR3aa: CASSVEGQGFNEQFF

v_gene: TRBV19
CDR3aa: CASTDRAVTGELFF

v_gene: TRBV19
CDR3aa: CASSIQAGMNTEAFF

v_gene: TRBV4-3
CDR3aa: CASSQMTGSQTNEKLFF

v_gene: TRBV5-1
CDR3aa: CASSLAPGLAGNTIYF

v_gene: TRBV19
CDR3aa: CASSLQGDSYYGYTF

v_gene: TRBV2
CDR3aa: CASKGQQGGNSPLHF

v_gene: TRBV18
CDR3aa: CASSPGQENTEAFF

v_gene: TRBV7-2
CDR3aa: CASSLVATGNQPQHF

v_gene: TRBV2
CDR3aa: CATSQGIGEAFF

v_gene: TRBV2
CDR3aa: CASSVSHSEQYF

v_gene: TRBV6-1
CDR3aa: CASSDGGEQFF

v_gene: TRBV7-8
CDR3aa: CASSGTSGRGHNEQFF

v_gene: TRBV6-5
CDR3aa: CASSWAGDNQPQHF

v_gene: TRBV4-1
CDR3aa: CASSQGQGAHQPQHF

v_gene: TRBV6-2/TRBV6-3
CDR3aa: CASSPRGGNLNYGYTF

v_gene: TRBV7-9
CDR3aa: CASSSTGRGYGYTF

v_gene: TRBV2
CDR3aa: CASSEESLASGGAKGETQYF

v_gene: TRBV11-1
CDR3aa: CASSRLGTVMNTEAFF